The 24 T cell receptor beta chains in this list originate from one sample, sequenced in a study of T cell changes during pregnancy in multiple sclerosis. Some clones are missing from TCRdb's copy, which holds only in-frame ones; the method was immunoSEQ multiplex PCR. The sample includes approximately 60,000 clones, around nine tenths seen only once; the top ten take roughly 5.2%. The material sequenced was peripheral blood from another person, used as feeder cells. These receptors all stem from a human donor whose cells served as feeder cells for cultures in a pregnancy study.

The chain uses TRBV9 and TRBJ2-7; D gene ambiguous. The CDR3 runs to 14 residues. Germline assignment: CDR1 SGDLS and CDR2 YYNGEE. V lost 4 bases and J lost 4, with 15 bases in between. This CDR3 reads CASSISTDGYEQYF. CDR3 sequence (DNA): TGTGCCAGCAGCATATCAACGGACGGATACGAGCAGTACTTC. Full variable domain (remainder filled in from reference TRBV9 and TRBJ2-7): DSGVTQTPKHLITATGQRVTLRCSPRSGDLSVYWYQQSLDQGLQFLIQYYNGEERAKGNILERFSAQQFPDLHSELNLSSLELGDSALYFCASSISTDGYEQYFGPGTRLTVT.

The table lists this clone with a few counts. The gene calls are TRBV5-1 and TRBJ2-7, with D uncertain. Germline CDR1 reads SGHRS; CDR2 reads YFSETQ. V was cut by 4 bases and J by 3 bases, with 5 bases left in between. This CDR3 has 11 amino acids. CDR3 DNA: TGCGCCAGCAGCGCCCACTACGAGCAGTACTTC. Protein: CASSAHYEQYF.

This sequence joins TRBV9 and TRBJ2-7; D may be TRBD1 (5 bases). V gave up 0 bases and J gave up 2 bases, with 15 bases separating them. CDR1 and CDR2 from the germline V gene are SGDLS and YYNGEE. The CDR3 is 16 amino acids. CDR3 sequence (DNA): TGTGCCAGCAGCGTAGGGAGCGACAGACTTCCCTACGAGCAGTACTTC. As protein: CASSVGSDRLPYEQYF.

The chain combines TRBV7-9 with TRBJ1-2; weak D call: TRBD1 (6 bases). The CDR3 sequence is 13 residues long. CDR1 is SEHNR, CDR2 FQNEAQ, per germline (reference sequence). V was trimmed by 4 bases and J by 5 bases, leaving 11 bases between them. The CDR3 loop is CASSSSGQYGYTF. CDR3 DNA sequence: TGTGCCAGCAGCTCCAGCGGACAGTATGGCTACACCTTC.

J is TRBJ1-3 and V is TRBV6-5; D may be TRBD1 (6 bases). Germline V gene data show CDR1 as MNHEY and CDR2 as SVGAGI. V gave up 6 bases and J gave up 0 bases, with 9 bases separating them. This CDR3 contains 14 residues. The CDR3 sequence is CASSPGHSGNTIYF. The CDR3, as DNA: TGTGCCAGCAGCCCGGGACACTCTGGAAACACCATATATTTT.

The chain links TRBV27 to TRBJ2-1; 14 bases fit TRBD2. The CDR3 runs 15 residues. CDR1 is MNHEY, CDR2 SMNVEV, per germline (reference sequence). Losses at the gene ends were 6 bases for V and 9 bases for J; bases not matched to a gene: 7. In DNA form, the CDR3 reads TGTGCCAGCAGCCGGACTAGCGGGAGGTTAGGTGAGCAGTTCTTC. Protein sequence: CASSRTSGRLGEQFF.

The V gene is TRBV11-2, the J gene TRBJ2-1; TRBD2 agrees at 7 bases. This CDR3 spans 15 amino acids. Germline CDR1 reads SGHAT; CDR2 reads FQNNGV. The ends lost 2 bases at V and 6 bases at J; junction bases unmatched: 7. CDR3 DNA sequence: TGTGCCAGCAGCTTATTTGCGGGAGACCTCAATGAGCAGTTCTTC. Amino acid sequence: CASSLFAGDLNEQFF.

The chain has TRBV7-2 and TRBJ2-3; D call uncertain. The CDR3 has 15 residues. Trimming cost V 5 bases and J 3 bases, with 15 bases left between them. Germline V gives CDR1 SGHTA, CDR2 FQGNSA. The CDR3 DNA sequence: TGTGCCAGCAGCCCAAGGGCTCCCCGGACAGATACGCAGTATTTT. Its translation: CASSPRAPRTDTQYF.

The CDR3 is CASSLVETEKNIQYF. The CDR3 coding sequence is TGTGCCAGCAGCCTCGTTGAGACGGAGAAAAACATTCAGTACTTC. The chain couples TRBV7-8 to TRBJ2-4, with no clear D. Looked up from germline, CDR1 is SGHVS and CDR2 is FQNEAQ. The CDR3 has 15 residues. Trimming removed 5 bases from V and 4 bases from J, with 15 bases in between.

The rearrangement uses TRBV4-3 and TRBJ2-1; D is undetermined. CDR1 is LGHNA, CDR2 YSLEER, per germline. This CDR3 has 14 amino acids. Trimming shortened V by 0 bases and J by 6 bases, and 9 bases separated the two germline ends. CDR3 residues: CASSQDTMVNEQFF. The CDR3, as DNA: TGCGCCAGCAGCCAAGATACAATGGTCAATGAGCAGTTCTTC.

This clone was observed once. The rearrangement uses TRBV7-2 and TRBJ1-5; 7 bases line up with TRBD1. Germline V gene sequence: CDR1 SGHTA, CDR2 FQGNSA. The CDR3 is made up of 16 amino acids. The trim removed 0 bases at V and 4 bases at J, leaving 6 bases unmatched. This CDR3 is CASSLAAAGGNQPQHF. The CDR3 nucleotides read TGTGCCAGCAGCTTAGCGGCCGCAGGGGGGAATCAGCCCCAGCATTTT.

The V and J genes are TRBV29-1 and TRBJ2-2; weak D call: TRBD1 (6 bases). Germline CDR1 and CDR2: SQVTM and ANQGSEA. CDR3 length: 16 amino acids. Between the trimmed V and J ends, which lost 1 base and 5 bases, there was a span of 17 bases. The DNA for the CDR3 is TGCAGCGTTGAAGGAACAGGGCCCCGTTGGACCGGGGAGCTGTTTTTT. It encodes CSVEGTGPRWTGELFF.

CDR3: CASSLGQTFEAFF. In nucleotides, the CDR3 is TGTGCCAGCAGCTTAGGACAGACATTTGAAGCTTTCTTT. The V call is TRBV7-2, the J call TRBJ1-1, with D tentatively TRBD1 (5 bases). The CDR3 runs to 13 residues. CDR1 is SGHTA, CDR2 FQGNSA, per germline. V was cut by 1 base and J by 7 bases, with 10 bases left in between.

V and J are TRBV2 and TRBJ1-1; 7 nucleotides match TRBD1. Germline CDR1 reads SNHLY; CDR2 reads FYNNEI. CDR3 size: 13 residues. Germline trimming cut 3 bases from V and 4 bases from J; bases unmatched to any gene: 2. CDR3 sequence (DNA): TGTGCCAGCAGTGAGACAGGGTTCACTGAAGCTTTCTTT. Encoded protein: CASSETGFTEAFF.

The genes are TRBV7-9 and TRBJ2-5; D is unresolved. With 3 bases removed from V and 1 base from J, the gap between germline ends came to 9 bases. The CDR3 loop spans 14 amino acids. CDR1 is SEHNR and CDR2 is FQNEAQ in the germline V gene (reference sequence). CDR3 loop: CASSFGQFQETQYF. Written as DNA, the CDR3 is TGTGCCAGCAGCTTTGGCCAGTTCCAAGAGACCCAGTACTTC. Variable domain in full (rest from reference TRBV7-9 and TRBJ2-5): DTGVSQNPRHKITKRGQNVTFRCDPISEHNRLYWYRQTLGQGPEFLTYFQNEAQLEKSRLLSDRFSAERPKGSFSTLEIQRTEQGDSAMYLCASSFGQFQETQYFGPGTRLLVL.

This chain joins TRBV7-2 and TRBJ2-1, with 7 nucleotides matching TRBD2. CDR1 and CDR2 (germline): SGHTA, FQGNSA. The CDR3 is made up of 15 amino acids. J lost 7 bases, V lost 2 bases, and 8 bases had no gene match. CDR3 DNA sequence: TGTGCCAGCAGCTTATGGGGGGAGGGCCAGAATGAGCAGTTCTTC. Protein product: CASSLWGEGQNEQFF.

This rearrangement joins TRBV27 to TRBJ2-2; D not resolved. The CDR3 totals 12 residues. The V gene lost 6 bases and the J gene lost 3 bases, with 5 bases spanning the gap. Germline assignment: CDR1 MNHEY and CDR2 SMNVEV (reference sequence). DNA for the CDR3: TGTGCCAGCAGGCAGGACACCGGGGAGCTGTTTTTT. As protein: CASRQDTGELFF.

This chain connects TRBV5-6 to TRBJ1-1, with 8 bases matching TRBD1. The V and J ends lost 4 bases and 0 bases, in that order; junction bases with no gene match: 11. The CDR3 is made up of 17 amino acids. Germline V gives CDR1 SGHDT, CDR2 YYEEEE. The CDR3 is CASSLRGLARMNTEAFF. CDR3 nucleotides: TGTGCCAGCAGCCTCAGGGGGCTCGCTCGTATGAACACTGAAGCTTTCTTT. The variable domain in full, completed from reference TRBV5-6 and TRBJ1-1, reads DAGVTQSPTHLIKTRGQQVTLRCSPKSGHDTVSWYQQALGQGPQFIFQYYEEEERQRGNFPDRFSGHQFPNYSSELNVNALLLGDSALYLCASSLRGLARMNTEAFFGQGTRLTVV.

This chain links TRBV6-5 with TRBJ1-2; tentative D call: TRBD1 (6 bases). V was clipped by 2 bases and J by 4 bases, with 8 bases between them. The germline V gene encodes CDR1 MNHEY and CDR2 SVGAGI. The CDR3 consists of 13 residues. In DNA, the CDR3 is TGTGCCAGCAGTTACACAGGGAGCTATGGCTACACCTTC. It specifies CASSYTGSYGYTF.

CDR3 sequence: CASSQGPLKQRAHTDTQYF. CDR3 sequence (DNA): TGTGCCAGCAGCCAAGGTCCGTTAAAACAGAGAGCTCACACAGATACGCAGTATTTT. The chain is built from TRBV14 and TRBJ2-3; no firm D call. The ends were cut back, 1 base at V and 2 bases at J, with 22 bases in the middle. Germline-derived CDR1 and CDR2 are SGHDN and FVKESK. The CDR3 covers 19 residues.

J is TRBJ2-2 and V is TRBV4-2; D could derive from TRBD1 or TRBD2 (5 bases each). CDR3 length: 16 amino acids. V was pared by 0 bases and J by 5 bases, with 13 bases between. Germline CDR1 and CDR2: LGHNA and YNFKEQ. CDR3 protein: CASSQEPGPKTGELFF. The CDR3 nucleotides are TGTGCCAGCAGCCAAGAACCGGGACCAAAAACCGGGGAGCTGTTTTTT.

CDR3 nucleotides: TGCGCCACCCGCCCTAGGACTAGCGGGAGTGAGCAGTTCTTC. Encoded protein: CATRPRTSGSEQFF. The rearrangement joins TRBV5-1 to TRBJ2-1; 13 nucleotides align to TRBD2. The CDR3 is made up of 14 amino acids. V was pared by 9 bases and J by 9 bases, with 9 bases of the junction left unmatched. CDR1 and CDR2 from the germline V gene are SGHRS and YFSETQ.

In DNA form, the CDR3 reads TGCGCCAGCAGCTTGGGACTACTAGCGGGAGCTCCCTTTGGCACAGATACGCAGTATTTT. Translation gives CASSLGLLAGAPFGTDTQYF. V and J are TRBV5-1 and TRBJ2-3; 11 positions match TRBD2. J was trimmed by 1 base and V by 0 bases; bases with no gene match: 13. Looked up from germline, CDR1 is SGHRS and CDR2 is YFSETQ. The CDR3 totals 20 residues.

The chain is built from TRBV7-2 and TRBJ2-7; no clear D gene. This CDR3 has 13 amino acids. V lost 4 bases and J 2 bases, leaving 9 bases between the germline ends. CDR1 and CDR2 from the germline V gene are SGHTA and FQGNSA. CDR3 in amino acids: CASSSRTAYEQYF. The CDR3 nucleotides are TGTGCCAGCAGCTCCCGTACCGCCTACGAGCAGTACTTC.